The 5 T cell receptor beta chains presented below share a single source sample, sequenced in a study of blood T cells in healthy people across ages. Through a sample-barcoded 5' primer and a J-beta primer mix, a second PCR was run for roughly 7 to 11 cycles. TCRdb re-called the 5' RACE reads through MiXCR, storing one row per CDR3 protein. The sample holds around 780,000 distinct CDR3 sequences, around a quarter seen once. The same data also went into a second study, on T cells of mothers and their children.

The sequenced sample was blood. Receptors originate from a boy between 10 and 17 years old in good health.

This clonotype was seen a handful of times. The chain links TRBV11-2 to TRBJ2-4; a weak D match, TRBD1 (6 bases). The CDR3 runs 14 residues. The germline V gene has CDR1 SGHAT and CDR2 FQNNGV. Trimming took off 5 bases at V and 8 bases at J, with 16 bases between the two ends. The CDR3 is CASSANRVSDIQYF. The CDR3 DNA reads TGTGCCAGCAGCGCAAACAGGGTCTCGGACATTCAGTACTTC.

This chain connects TRBV5-5 to TRBJ2-7; possible D gene TRBD1, 7 bases. Germline V CDR1 and CDR2: SGHKS, YYEKEE (reference sequence). This CDR3 spans 15 amino acids. V lost 4 bases and J 3 bases, leaving 17 bases between the germline ends. CDR3 protein: CASSPRGRGVYEQYF. In DNA form, the CDR3 reads TGTGCCAGCAGCCCCCGGGGCAGGGGGGTCTACGAGCAGTACTTC.

This clonotype showed up just a few times. The chain employs TRBV5-1 and TRBJ2-2; D remains ambiguous. Trimming took off 0 bases at V and 4 bases at J, with 7 bases between the two ends. CDR1 is SGHRS, CDR2 YFSETQ, per germline. The CDR3 length is 14 residues. The CDR3 is CASSLEYTTGELFF. The CDR3, as DNA: TGCGCCAGCAGCTTGGAGTATACCACCGGGGAGCTGTTTTTT.

A few counts support this clonotype. The chain recombines TRBV6-1 with TRBJ1-4; unclear D gene. V was cut by 8 bases and J by 0 bases, with 10 bases left in between. CDR1 MNHNS and CDR2 SASEGT come from the germline V gene. The CDR3 contains 14 residues. CDR3 amino acids: CASSWGPTNEKLFF. DNA for the CDR3: TGTGCCAGCTCCTGGGGTCCAACTAATGAAAAACTGTTTTTT.

This clonotype has only a few counts. Lacking the conserved final phenylalanine or tryptophan, this CDR3 likely reflects a read error. CDR3 residues: CVSSLGRASYEQYL. CDR3 sequence (DNA): TGTGTCAGCAGCTTAGGCAGGGCCTCCTACGAGCAGTACCTC. V gene TRBV7-6 combines with J gene TRBJ2-7; the D gene is possibly TRBD1 (5 bases). The CDR3 totals 14 residues. CDR1 is SGHVS, CDR2 FNYEAQ, per germline.